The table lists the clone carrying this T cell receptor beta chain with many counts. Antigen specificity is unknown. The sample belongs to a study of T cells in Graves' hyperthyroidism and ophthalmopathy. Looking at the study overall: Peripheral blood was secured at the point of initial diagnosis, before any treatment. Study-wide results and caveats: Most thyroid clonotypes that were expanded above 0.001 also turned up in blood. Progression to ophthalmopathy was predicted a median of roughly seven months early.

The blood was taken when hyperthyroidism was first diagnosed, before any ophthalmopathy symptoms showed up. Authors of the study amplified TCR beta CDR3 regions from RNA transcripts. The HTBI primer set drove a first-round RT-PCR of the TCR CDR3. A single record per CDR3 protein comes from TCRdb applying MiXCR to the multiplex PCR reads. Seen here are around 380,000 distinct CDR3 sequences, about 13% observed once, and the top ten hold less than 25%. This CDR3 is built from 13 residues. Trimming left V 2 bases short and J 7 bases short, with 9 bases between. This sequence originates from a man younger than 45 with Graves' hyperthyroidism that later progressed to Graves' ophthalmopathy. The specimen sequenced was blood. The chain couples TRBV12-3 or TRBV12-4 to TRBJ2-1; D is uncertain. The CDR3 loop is CASSLTKVNEQFF. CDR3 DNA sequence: TGTGCCAGCAGTTTAACAAAAGTGAATGAGCAGTTCTTC.